The 24 T cell receptor beta chains below all came from one sample that was sequenced in a study of identical twins' blood T cells. In TCRdb, the 5' RACE reads were re-called with MiXCR into one record per CDR3 protein. The sample includes hundreds of thousands of distinct CDR3 sequences, approximately 30% of them seen just once. The specimen was PBMCs. Every receptor here comes from a woman aged 18 to 50 in good health.

Concerning this clonotype itself: A much larger clone differs by one base, so this may be a read error. The rearrangement links TRBV5-1 to TRBJ2-3; D might be TRBD2 (5 bases). The germline CDR1 and CDR2 sequences are SGHRS and YFSETQ. The CDR3 has 15 amino acids. Trimming pared 4 bases from V and 4 bases from J, leaving 16 bases between. CDR3 protein: CASSVVASGADTQYF. The DNA of the CDR3 is TGCGCCAGCAGCGTCGTAGCGAGTGGCGCAGATACGCAGTATTTT.

This clonotype came up once. The V and J genes are TRBV20-1 and TRBJ1-2; 7 positions agree with TRBD1. The CDR3 length is 12 residues. The V gene end was trimmed by 5 bases and the J gene end by 4 bases; junction bases not matched to a gene: 4. Germline CDR1 is DFQATT and CDR2 is SNEGSKA (reference sequence). CDR3 amino acids: CSAGDSLYGYTF. The CDR3 DNA reads as TGCAGTGCTGGGGACAGCCTCTATGGCTACACCTTC.

The genes are TRBV18 and TRBJ2-2, with 7 bases lining up with TRBD2. V gave up 4 bases and J gave up 7 bases; unmatched junction bases: 6. The CDR3 totals 14 residues. Germline assignment: CDR1 KGHSH and CDR2 LQKENI. CDR3 nucleotides: TGTGCCAGCTCACTCGCCTGGACTAGCGGGGAGCTGTTTTTT. Translating gives CASSLAWTSGELFF.

This clonotype came up many times. V usage is TRBV11-2 and J usage is TRBJ2-2; D is undetermined. The CDR3 is 15 amino acids. Trimming pared 2 bases from V and 7 bases from J, leaving 14 bases between. Germline-derived CDR1 and CDR2 are SGHAT and FQNNGV. The CDR3 sequence: CASSLKSKLGGELFF. The CDR3 DNA reads TGTGCCAGCAGCTTAAAATCAAAGCTCGGCGGGGAGCTGTTTTTT. Based on the CDR3 plus reference TRBV11-2 and TRBJ2-2, the full variable domain is EAGVAQSPRYKIIEKRQSVAFWCNPISGHATLYWYQQILGQGPKLLIQFQNNGVVDDSQLPKDRFSAERLKGVDSTLKIQPAKLEDSAVYLCASSLKSKLGGELFFGEGSRLTVL.

The CDR3 bases are TGTGCCAGCACTGGGACAGATACCTACGAGCAGTACTTC. It codes for CASTGTDTYEQYF. The chain couples TRBV7-9 to TRBJ2-7, with TRBD1 matching over 7 bases. CDR1 is SEHNR, CDR2 FQNEAQ, per germline (reference sequence). The length of the CDR3 is 13 residues. The V segment lost 7 bases and the J segment 2 bases; nucleotides outside the gene matches: 5. The whole variable domain, filled in from reference TRBV7-9 and TRBJ2-7, reads DTGVSQNPRHKITKRGQNVTFRCDPISEHNRLYWYRQTLGQGPEFLTYFQNEAQLEKSRLLSDRFSAERPKGSFSTLEIQRTEQGDSAMYLCASTGTDTYEQYFGPGTRLTVT.

This clonotype was seen many times. This chain uses TRBV27 with TRBJ1-5; D may be TRBD1 (6 bases). The germline CDR1 and CDR2 sequences are MNHEY and SMNVEV (reference sequence). V was trimmed by 0 bases and J by 4 bases, leaving 16 bases between them. This CDR3 spans 17 amino acids. DNA for the CDR3: TGTGCCAGCAGTTTATCAGGGACACCTAATTCGAATCAGCCCCAGCATTTT. This codes for CASSLSGTPNSNQPQHF.

This clonotype turned up a few times. The chain combines TRBV6-6 with TRBJ1-2, with TRBD1 matching 8 bases. The CDR3 totals 15 residues. Per germline, CDR1 MNHNY and CDR2 SVGAGI (reference sequence). After removal of 6 bases from V and 5 bases from J, the junction contained 11 bases not matched to a gene. The CDR3 here is CASRSDRASRYGYTF. The CDR3 DNA follows: TGTGCCAGCAGGTCGGACAGGGCTTCTCGGTATGGCTACACCTTC.

In the case of this clonotype: Its ends do not fully match the called genes, so a read error is possible. The rearrangement links TRBV18 to TRBJ1-6, with D perhaps TRBD1 (5 bases). Germline-derived CDR1 and CDR2 are KGHSH and LQKENI. This CDR3 has 14 amino acids. The CDR3 nucleotides are TGTACCAGCTCACAGGACGCCTATAATTCACCCCTCCACTTT. Translating it yields CTSSQDAYNSPLHF.

The V and J genes are TRBV21-1 and TRBJ1-5; the table's D call TRBD1 went unverified against the DNA. TRBV21-1 is recorded as a pseudogene. CDR3 length: 11 residues. This chain's CDR3 is CARRGPQPQHF. The CDR3 DNA follows: TGTGCCAGAAGGGGGCCACAGCCCCAGCATTTT.

A few counts support this clonotype. The CDR3 nucleotides are TGTGCCAGTAGTATATCTGGGCAGGTCGGCTACGAGCAGTACTTC. It yields the protein CASSISGQVGYEQYF. The chain recombines TRBV19 with TRBJ2-7; D remains ambiguous. Germline V gene data show CDR1 as LNHDA and CDR2 as SQIVND (reference sequence). The CDR3 is 15 residues long. Trimming took 2 bases from V and 3 from J, leaving 14 bases between them.

On this clonotype itself: Germline and junction disagree at one end, which may indicate a read error. CDR3 sequence: CASSESQYTGEPFF. As DNA, the CDR3 is TGCGCCAGCAGTGAGTCCCAGTACACCGGGGAGCCGTTTTTT. The chain has TRBV10-1 and TRBJ2-2; a weak D match, TRBD2 (5 bases). CDR1 and CDR2 (germline): WNHNN, SYGVQD (reference sequence). CDR3 size: 14 residues.

In its sample, this clonotype was seen many times. This chain uses TRBV19 with TRBJ2-2, with D perhaps matching TRBD2 (5 bases). Trimming removed 4 bases from V and 6 bases from J, with 12 bases in between. Germline values: CDR1 LNHDA, CDR2 SQIVND (reference sequence). This CDR3 region has 14 residues. The CDR3 DNA follows: TGTGCCAGTAGTACCCCGGGCGGGTCCGGGGAGCTGTTTTTT. Its translation: CASSTPGGSGELFF.

This clonotype was seen repeatedly, ten times or more. The rearrangement joins TRBV11-3 to TRBJ1-1; D might be TRBD1 (6 bases). This CDR3 has 14 residues. Trimming cost V 5 bases and J 0 bases, with 10 bases left between them. Germline V gives CDR1 SGHNT, CDR2 YENEEA. This CDR3 is CASSPRTVNTEAFF. CDR3 DNA: TGTGCCAGCAGCCCCAGGACAGTGAACACTGAAGCTTTCTTT.

This clonotype was picked up many times. The chain carries TRBV29-1 and TRBJ1-2; tentatively, D is TRBD1 (6 bases). Trimming shortened V by 4 bases and J by 5 bases, and 14 bases separated the two germline ends. The CDR3 runs 13 residues. Germline-derived CDR1 and CDR2 are SQVTM and ANQGSEA. The CDR3 DNA follows: TGCAGCGTTGGTGGGGACAACTTTTATGGCTACACCTTC. This gives the protein CSVGGDNFYGYTF.

The table lists this clonotype with a few counts. The CDR3 is CASSQGLAAIYNEQFF. For the CDR3, the DNA is TGTGCCAGCAGCCAAGGACTAGCTGCGATCTACAATGAGCAGTTCTTC. The V and J genes are TRBV7-9 and TRBJ2-1, with TRBD2 identical over 8 bases. The germline V gene has CDR1 SEHNR and CDR2 FQNEAQ (reference sequence). V gave up 5 bases and J gave up 3 bases; unmatched junction bases: 9. The CDR3 extends over 16 amino acids. Based on the CDR3 plus reference TRBV7-9 and TRBJ2-1, the full variable domain is DTGVSQNPRHKITKRGQNVTFRCDPISEHNRLYWYRQTLGQGPEFLTYFQNEAQLEKSRLLSDRFSAERPKGSFSTLEIQRTEQGDSAMYLCASSQGLAAIYNEQFFGPGTRLTVL.

The sample holds a few counts of this clonotype. The rearrangement links TRBV3-1 to TRBJ2-6; no reliable D call. V dropped 3 bases and J dropped 3 bases, with 3 bases sitting between them. Per the germline V gene, CDR1 is LGHDT and CDR2 is YNNKEL (reference sequence). The CDR3 runs 13 residues. The CDR3 nucleotides read TGTGCCAGCAGCCAGAGTGGGGCCAACGTCCTGACTTTC. Its protein is CASSQSGANVLTF.

This clonotype occurred a few times. V usage is TRBV6-2 or TRBV6-3 and J usage is TRBJ1-3; tentatively, D is TRBD1 (5 bases). Germline CDR1 is MNHEY and CDR2 is SVGEGT. V was shortened by 2 bases and J by 1 base, with 15 bases between the two germline ends. CDR3 length: 17 residues. This CDR3 reads CASSYRGPGGSGNTIYF. CDR3 in DNA: TGTGCCAGCAGTTACCGGGGACCGGGCGGGTCTGGAAACACCATATATTTT.

This clonotype was picked up a small number of times. The CDR3 DNA is TGTGCCAGCTCACCCCCGGGACGACAGAAAAACACCATATATTTT. This encodes CASSPPGRQKNTIYF. The chain is built from TRBV18 and TRBJ1-3; possible D gene TRBD1, 5 bases. The CDR3 contains 15 residues. Germline-derived CDR1 and CDR2 are KGHSH and LQKENI. V lost 3 bases, J lost 6 bases, and 15 bases lay in between.

V usage is TRBV20-1 and J usage is TRBJ1-5; D perhaps matches TRBD1 (6 bases). The germline V and J ends were trimmed by 8 bases and 5 bases, with 25 bases remaining between them. This CDR3 is 16 amino acids long. Germline assignment: CDR1 DFQATT and CDR2 SNEGSKA (reference sequence). CDR3 sequence (DNA): TGCAGTTCTACCCAGCACAGGGAGGGAATGGATCAGCCCCAGCATTTT. It specifies CSSTQHREGMDQPQHF.

This clonotype was detected a few times. This rearrangement joins TRBV12-3 or TRBV12-4 to TRBJ2-3; 10 nucleotides agree with TRBD2. This CDR3 has 16 residues. V shed 6 bases, J shed 2 bases, and the junction held 8 bases outside the gene matches. The CDR3 is CASRPTSGMFTDTQYF. The DNA of the CDR3 is TGTGCCAGCAGGCCTACTAGCGGGATGTTCACAGATACGCAGTATTTT.

J is TRBJ2-2 and V is TRBV2; 8 positions agree with TRBD2. The CDR3 runs to 11 residues. V gave up 9 bases and J gave up 7 bases; unmatched junction bases: 1. Looked up from germline, CDR1 is SNHLY and CDR2 is FYNNEI. The CDR3 loop is CASGTSGELFF. CDR3 nucleotides: TGTGCCAGTGGGACTAGCGGGGAGCTGTTTTTT. Full variable domain (missing parts from reference TRBV2 and TRBJ2-2): EPEVTQTPSHQVTQMGQEVILRCVPISNHLYFYWYRQILGQKVEFLVSFYNNEISEKSEIFDDQFSVERPDGSNFTLKIRSTKLEDSAMYFCASGTSGELFFGEGSRLTVL.

This chain's CDR3 is CASRAGIYGYTF. The CDR3 bases are TGCGCCAGCAGAGCAGGGATCTATGGCTACACCTTC. This chain joins TRBV5-1 and TRBJ1-2; D might be TRBD1 (5 bases). V lost 5 bases and J 4 bases, leaving 9 bases between the germline ends. CDR3 size: 12 residues. CDR1 and CDR2 (germline): SGHRS, YFSETQ.

This clonotype has only a few counts. The CDR3 protein is CASSSKQGGQPQHF. CDR3 sequence (DNA): TGTGCCAGCAGTTCGAAACAGGGGGGTCAGCCCCAGCATTTT. This chain uses TRBV12-3 or TRBV12-4 with TRBJ1-5, with 8 bases lining up with TRBD1. The CDR3 spans 14 residues. Losses at the gene ends were 4 bases for V and 6 bases for J; bases not matched to a gene: 5.

The V call is TRBV5-1, the J call TRBJ1-5; D not certain. Trimming pared 5 bases from V and 5 bases from J, leaving 11 bases between. CDR1 and CDR2 from the germline V gene are SGHRS and YFSETQ. This CDR3 contains 13 residues. Written as DNA, the CDR3 is TGCGCCAGCAGTACGGACTATCATCAGCCCCAGCATTTT. This codes for CASSTDYHQPQHF.